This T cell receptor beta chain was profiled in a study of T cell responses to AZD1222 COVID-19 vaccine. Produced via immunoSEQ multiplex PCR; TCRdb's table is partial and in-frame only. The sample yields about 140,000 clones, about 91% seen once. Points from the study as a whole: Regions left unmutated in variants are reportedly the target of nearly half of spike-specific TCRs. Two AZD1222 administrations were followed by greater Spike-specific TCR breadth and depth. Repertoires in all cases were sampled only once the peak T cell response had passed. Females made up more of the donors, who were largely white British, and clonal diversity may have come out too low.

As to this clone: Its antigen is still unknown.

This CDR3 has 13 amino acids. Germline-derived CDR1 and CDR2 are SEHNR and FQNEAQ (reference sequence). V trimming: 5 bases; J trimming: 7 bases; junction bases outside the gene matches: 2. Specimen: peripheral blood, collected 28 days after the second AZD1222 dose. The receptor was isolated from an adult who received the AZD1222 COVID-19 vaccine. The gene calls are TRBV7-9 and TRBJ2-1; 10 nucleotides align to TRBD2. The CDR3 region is CASSHSGRNEQFF. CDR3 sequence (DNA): TGTGCCAGCAGCCATAGCGGGAGGAATGAGCAGTTCTTC. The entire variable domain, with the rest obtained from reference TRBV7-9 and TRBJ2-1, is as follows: DTGVSQNPRHKITKRGQNVTFRCDPISEHNRLYWYRQTLGQGPEFLTYFQNEAQLEKSRLLSDRFSAERPKGSFSTLEIQRTEQGDSAMYLCASSHSGRNEQFFGPGTRLTVL.